These 9 T cell receptor beta chains were sequenced from one sample in a study of T cells expressing NK-cell markers. TCRdb reprocessed the 5' RACE reads and keeps a single row for each CDR3 protein, giving no DNA. In all, the sample yields about 460,000 distinct CDR3 sequences. The sequencing sample was made of blood T cells: a sorted CD56 or NKG2C T cell subset, CD4+ or CD8+ T cells, or bulk PBMC T cells (not recorded which). All receptors come from a woman aged 45-59 years in good health.

The gene calls are TRBV12-3 or TRBV12-4 and TRBJ1-6. The CDR3 covers 14 residues. CDR3 in amino acids: CASSPLREGSPLHF.

The rearrangement links TRBV19 to TRBJ2-3; TCRdb returns TRBD2, unconfirmable since there is no DNA. This CDR3 has 19 residues. The germline CDR1 and CDR2 sequences are LNHDA and SQIVND (reference sequence). The CDR3 is CASSLERLAGVVSTDTQYF.

This chain links TRBV5-1 with TRBJ2-1; the D call of TRBD2 rests on TCRdb alone, since no DNA is present to check it. The CDR3 extends over 16 amino acids. Germline V CDR1 and CDR2: SGHRS, YFSETQ. The CDR3 loop reads CASSFTSGRAHGEQFF.

The V call is TRBV7-7, the J call TRBJ2-4. This CDR3 is 21 amino acids long. The germline gives CDR1 SSHAT, CDR2 FNYEAQ (reference sequence). The CDR3 region is CASSLAYTRGQATLAKNIQYF.

J is TRBJ1-1 and V is TRBV27. CDR1 is MNHEY and CDR2 is SMNVEV in the germline V gene (reference sequence). This CDR3 comprises 12 residues. CDR3 in amino acids: CASSKGGTEAFF.

CDR3 sequence: CASRTSGTDTQYF. The rearrangement joins TRBV12-3 or TRBV12-4 to TRBJ2-3; as DNA is missing, the TRBD2 call by TCRdb cannot be tested. The CDR3 is 13 residues long.

The chain is built from TRBV24-1 and TRBJ2-6. This CDR3 is built from 15 residues. Per germline, CDR1 KGHDR and CDR2 SFDVKD. The CDR3 region is CATSDRRPGANVLTF.

The V and J genes are TRBV12-3 or TRBV12-4 and TRBJ2-7; the D call of TRBD1 rests on TCRdb alone, since no DNA is present to check it. This CDR3 region has 14 residues. CDR3 amino acids: CASSFGQGYYEQYF.

The rearrangement joins TRBV10-3 to TRBJ2-1; TCRdb selects TRBD1, and the lack of DNA leaves this call unchecked. Germline V gene data show CDR1 as ENHRY and CDR2 as SYGVKD. The CDR3 is 13 amino acids. The CDR3 loop reads CAISEFVQGGRFF.